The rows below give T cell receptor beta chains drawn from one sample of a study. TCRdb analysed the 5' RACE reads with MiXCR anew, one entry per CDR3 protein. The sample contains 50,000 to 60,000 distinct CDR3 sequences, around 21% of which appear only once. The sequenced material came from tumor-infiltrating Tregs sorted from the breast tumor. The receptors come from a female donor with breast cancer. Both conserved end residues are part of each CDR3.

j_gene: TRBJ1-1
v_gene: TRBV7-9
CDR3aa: CATLSGTGNTEAFF

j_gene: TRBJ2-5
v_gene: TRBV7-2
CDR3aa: CASSGVIAEETRYF

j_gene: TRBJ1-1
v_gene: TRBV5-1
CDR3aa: CASAPAGGPDTEAFF

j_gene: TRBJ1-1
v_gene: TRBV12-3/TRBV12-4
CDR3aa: CASSWRRTGEAFF

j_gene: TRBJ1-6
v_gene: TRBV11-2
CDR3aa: CASSSQNSPLHF

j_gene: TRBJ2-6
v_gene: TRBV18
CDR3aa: CASSPGAPGTGANVLTF

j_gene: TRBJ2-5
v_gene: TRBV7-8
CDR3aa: CASSPTSGRSQETQYF

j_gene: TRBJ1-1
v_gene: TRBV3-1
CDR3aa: CASTRGGEAFF

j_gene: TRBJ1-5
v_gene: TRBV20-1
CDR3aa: CSARAGQVNQPQHF

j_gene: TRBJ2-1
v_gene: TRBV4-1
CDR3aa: CASSQGRSGGINEQFF

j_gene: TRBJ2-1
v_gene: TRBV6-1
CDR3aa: CASSEVRRNEQFF

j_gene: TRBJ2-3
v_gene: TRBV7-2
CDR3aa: CASSRAYLSTDTQYF

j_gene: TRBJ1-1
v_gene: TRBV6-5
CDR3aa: CASRLDPNTEAFF

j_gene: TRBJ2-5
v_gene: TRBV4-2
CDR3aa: CASSQDETGAQETQYF

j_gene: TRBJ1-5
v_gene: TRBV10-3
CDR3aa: CAISESGQLSNQPQHF

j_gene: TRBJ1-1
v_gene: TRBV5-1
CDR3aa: CASSRESGGSSEAFF

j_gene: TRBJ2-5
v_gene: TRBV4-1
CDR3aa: CASSQATLGTGDRETQYF

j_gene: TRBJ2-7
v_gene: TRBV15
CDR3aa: CATSRGVRYEQYF